This T cell receptor beta chain was documented in a study of CD8+ T cells in alopecia areata (dated by TCRdb to between 2018 and 2020). Regarding the research as a whole: Treated patients were enrolled in an open-label pilot trial of oral tofacitinib, 5 to 10 mg twice daily, for moderate-to-severe alopecia areata. Tofacitinib-treated patients had biopsies at baseline and at 4 and 24 weeks of treatment, with a later scalp biopsy in several patients. For the treated patients, the SALT score, which quantifies what percentage of scalp surface area is affected, served as the measure of disease severity. The study used high-throughput TCRbeta sequencing to examine T cell clonal expansion in alopecia areata, in both the C3H/HeJ mouse model and human patients. Patients received tofacitinib for 6 to 18 months and were then followed off drug for 6 months to check for delayed response and recurrence. RNA was extracted with the PAXgene miRNA kit for fixed scalp, the miRNeasy kit for PBMCs, and the RNeasy kit for mouse skin. Scalp tissue and sorted CD4+ and CD8+ peripheral blood T cells from patchy and totalis/universalis alopecia areata patients and from healthy controls were covered by human TCRbeta sequencing. TCRbeta CDR3 regions were amplified by immunoSEQ multiplex PCR using 35 Vbeta forward and 13 Jbeta reverse primers. Clonality in the scalp was compared among normal scalp (n=4), patchy alopecia areata scalp (n=8), and alopecia totalis/universalis scalp (n=8).

Looking up the germline V gene yields CDR1 SNHLY and CDR2 FYNNEI. The CDR3 spans 14 residues, from the cysteine through the phenylalanine. The only DNA kept is the CDR3, 42 bases in frame from the first base. Trimming accounts for 5 bases at V and 2 bases at J, while the number of junction bases matched to no gene is 4. As regards this clone: It lacks a known antigen. Per-nucleotide qualities are absent, and no much larger clonotype sits a single base away.

The paper's findings and limits, for the study overall: Shared TCR sequences between patients were less evident than in mice, which may be partly attributable to HLA diversity in the patient population. Higher clonality and more expanded CD8+ clones were observed in lesional scalp than in normal scalp, particularly in alopecia totalis/universalis, a finding suggestive of antigenic drive. With tofacitinib, both scalp clonality and the number of expanded CD8+ clones among the top 100 scalp clones went down significantly. Many expanded lesional clones were found to persist in scalp and blood during tofacitinib treatment, and relapse after treatment cessation may be partly explained by this persistence. Because the treated cohort was small and included a single nonresponder, larger studies are needed to assess links between baseline CD8+ expansion and response. Resident alphabeta T cells in normal human skin are also sequenced, complicating scalp TCR repertoire analysis, unlike mouse skin dominated by gammadelta T cells.

The library was made by the immunoSEQ multiplex PCR assay. For TCR sequencing, RNA was extracted from every sample and reverse transcribed into cDNA to serve as template. SuperScript III was used for first-strand cDNA synthesis, primed with a 2:1 mix of oligo-dT and random hexamers. A synthetic immune receptor repertoire was used to measure amplification bias, and any remaining bias was corrected computationally. Turning to the authors' computational methods: Raw reads were preprocessed to remove errors, and CDR3 was defined according to IMGT conventions as the region from the conserved cysteine to phenylalanine. Clonality was computed by normalizing Shannon entropy by log2 of the number of productive unique TCRs and subtracting the result from 1. Whether scalp clones were CD4 or CD8 was inferred by matching scalp TCRbeta sequences against CD4 and CD8 repertoires sorted from blood. In its TCRdb copy, this immuneACCESS table keeps in-frame sequences only and misses some clones. Where compared with another copy, unresolved V genes explain less than half of these, and the others have no known cause. V and J calls and clone size are those listed in that table; D and trimming were worked out from the DNA. In all, the sample holds more than 90,000 clones, and roughly 60% of those were seen once. The ten largest clones capture around 30% of the sample.

The time point label corresponds to: more than 3 weeks on oral tofacitinib. This specimen's treatment or condition label, per the study, means: oral pan-JAK inhibitor, 5-10 mg twice daily. From alopecia areata patients, peripheral blood was collected along with lesional scalp punch biopsies. PBMCs were separated by density centrifugation and stained for CD3, CD4 and CD8, after which CD4+ and CD8+ T cells were sorted on a FACSAria. The specimen comprised CD8+ T cells sorted from blood, sampled at week 4, from a patient treated with tofacitinib. The chain was built from TRBV2 and TRBJ2-7; 9 bases in the middle match TRBD1. The TCR comes from a human donor with alopecia areata. The nucleotide sequence reads as follows: TGTGCCAGCAGTCCTACAGGGGGCCCCTACGAGCAGTACTTC. Its protein product is CASSPTGGPYEQYF.